The sequence of this T cell receptor (beta chain) was determined in a study of vaccination effects on CD4 cells after COVID-19. Overall study: It was a median of 72 days after the second dose that post-vaccine samples were obtained. Study outcomes and limitations: Clonal contraction was marked in infection- and vaccine-induced clones late after vaccination.

The assay was immunoSEQ multiplex PCR, and TCRdb's table has in-frame clones only and misses some. The sample has under 40,000 clones; approximately 80% are singletons. To note about this clone: As yet, its antigen is unknown.

Per germline, CDR1 LGHDT and CDR2 YNNKEL (reference sequence). The CDR3 is made up of 14 amino acids. Trimming left V 3 bases short and J 3 bases short, with 11 bases between. Antigen-specific CD4+ T cells expanded by the ViraFEST assay with viral peptide pools were then sequenced. The culture ran for 9 to 11 days, and then CD4+ T cells were isolated. Subjects were given two BNT162b2 or mRNA-1273 vaccine doses. Nobody among the vaccine recipients had prior SARS-CoV-2 infection (nucleocapsid antibodies were negative). The researchers cultured 1.5 million to 2.5 million PBMC per well with approximately 11 IU/ml IL-2 and 9.5 to 10 ug/ml peptides.

The source is a human donor who received a COVID-19 vaccine. Some clones in this sample may be carry-over from other donors' samples. The chain is built from TRBV3-1 (or the pseudogene TRBV3-2) and TRBJ2-5; D unresolved. The input for sequencing was CD4+ T cells from PBMCs cultured with HCoV-NL63 spike peptides, taken after COVID-19 vaccination. The CDR3 DNA follows: TGTGCCAGCAGCCAGGGCAGAAAAGAAGAGACCCAGTACTTC. Encoded protein: CASSQGRKEETQYF.